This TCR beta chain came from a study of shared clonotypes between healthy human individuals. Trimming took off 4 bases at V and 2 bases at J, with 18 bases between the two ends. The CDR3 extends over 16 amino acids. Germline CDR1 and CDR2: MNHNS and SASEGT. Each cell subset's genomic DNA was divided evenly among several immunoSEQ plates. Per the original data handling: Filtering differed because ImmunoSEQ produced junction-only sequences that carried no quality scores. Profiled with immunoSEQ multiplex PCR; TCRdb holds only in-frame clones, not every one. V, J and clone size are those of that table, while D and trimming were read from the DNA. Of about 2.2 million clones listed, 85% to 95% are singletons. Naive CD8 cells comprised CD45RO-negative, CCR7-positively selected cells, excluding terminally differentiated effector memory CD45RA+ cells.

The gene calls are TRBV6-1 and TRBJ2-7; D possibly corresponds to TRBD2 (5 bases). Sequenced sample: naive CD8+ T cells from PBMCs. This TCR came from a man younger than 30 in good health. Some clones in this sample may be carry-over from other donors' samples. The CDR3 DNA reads TGTGCCAGCAGTGTTAAGACTATTATCGGCGCCTACGAGCAGTACTTC. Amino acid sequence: CASSVKTIIGAYEQYF.